This T cell receptor beta chain was documented in a study of blood T cell repertoires in COVID-19. At the level of the study: Some COVID-19 samples were acute and others convalescent; all came from the United States, Italy and Spain. PBMCs, B-cell-depleted T cells, or T cells provided the cDNA or gDNA that made up the material.

This table comes from immunoSEQ multiplex PCR, and its TCRdb copy is limited to in-frame clones, with some not included. The data hold about 190,000 clones, with roughly 90% observed a single time. CDR3 size: 16 residues. Germline trimming cut 0 bases from V and 6 bases from J; bases unmatched to any gene: 6. From germline, CDR1 is SGHTA and CDR2 FQGNSA. The V call is TRBV7-2, the J call TRBJ1-1; TRBD1 aligns across 11 bases. Input material: peripheral blood. This receptor was taken from a man aged 45-65 years with acute or convalescent COVID-19. CDR3 sequence reads: CASSLAMGTGGSEAFF. As DNA, the CDR3 is TGTGCCAGCAGCTTAGCGATGGGGACAGGGGGATCTGAAGCTTTCTTT.